This T cell receptor (beta chain) stems from a study of T cell responses to AZD1222 COVID-19 vaccine. This clone was counted once. Antigen unknown. The method was immunoSEQ multiplex PCR; TCRdb's version includes in-frame clones alone and lacks a portion of them. The profile covers some 120,000 clones, with roughly 90% appearing a single time and around 7% taken by the ten largest. V lost 4 bases, J lost 4 bases, and 14 bases lay in between. Germline-derived CDR1 and CDR2 are SGHRS and YFSETQ. This CDR3 is built from 14 residues. General study points: At baseline, seropositivity was found in only 5 to 7 AZD1222 recipients. Donors were mostly white British, more females; clonal diversity possibly underestimated.

This TCR was recovered from an adult in good health. Source: peripheral blood, taken on day 0 of AZD1222 vaccination. The chain uses TRBV5-1 and TRBJ1-1, with a possible D match to TRBD1 (5 bases). CDR3 protein: CASSTHRGGTEAFF. The CDR3, as DNA: TGCGCCAGCAGCACGCATCGGGGGGGCACTGAAGCTTTCTTT.